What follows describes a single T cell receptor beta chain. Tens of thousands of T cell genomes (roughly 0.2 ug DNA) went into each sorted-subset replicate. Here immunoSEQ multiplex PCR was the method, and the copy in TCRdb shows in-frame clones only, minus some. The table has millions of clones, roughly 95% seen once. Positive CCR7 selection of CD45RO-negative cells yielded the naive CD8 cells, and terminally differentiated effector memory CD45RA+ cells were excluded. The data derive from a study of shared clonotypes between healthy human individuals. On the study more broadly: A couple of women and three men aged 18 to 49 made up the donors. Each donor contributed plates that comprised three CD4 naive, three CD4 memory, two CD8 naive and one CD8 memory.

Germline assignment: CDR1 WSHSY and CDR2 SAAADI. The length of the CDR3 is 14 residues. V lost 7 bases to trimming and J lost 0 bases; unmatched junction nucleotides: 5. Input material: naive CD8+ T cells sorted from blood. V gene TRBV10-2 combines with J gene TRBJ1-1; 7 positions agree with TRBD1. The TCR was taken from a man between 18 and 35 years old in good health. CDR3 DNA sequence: TGCGCCAGCAACCTGGGACAGCTGAACACTGAAGCTTTCTTT. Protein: CASNLGQLNTEAFF.